A single sample is the source of the 13 T cell receptor beta chains below, sequenced in a study of OX40 agonist ivuxolimab in advanced cancers. The library relied on the immunoSEQ multiplex PCR assay. TCRdb mirrors the immuneACCESS table, restricted to in-frame sequences. Some clones are absent from its copies; in checked studies, under half trace to an unresolved V gene, and the reason for the others is unknown. Here the sample has 55,000 to 85,000 clones; approximately 81% occur a single time. About 0.68% of the sample is held by the ten biggest clonotypes. Specimen: CD4+ or CD8+ T cells sorted from blood, collected in a trial of the OX40 agonist ivuxolimab. These receptors originate from an adult with an advanced solid tumor such as melanoma, head and neck, liver or kidney cancer.

V is TRBV18 and J is TRBJ2-5; 9 bases line up with TRBD1. Trimming at V came to 4 bases and at J to 1 base, leaving 10 bases not matched to a gene. The CDR3 consists of 17 residues. CDR1 is KGHSH, CDR2 LQKENI, per germline. CDR3 nucleotides: TGTGCCAGCTCACTAAGGCCGGGGACAGGGAGCCAAGAGACCCAGTACTTC. Its translation: CASSLRPGTGSQETQYF.

The V gene is TRBV2, the J gene TRBJ1-5, with 8 bases aligning to TRBD1. V lost 5 bases and J lost 6; bases outside the gene matches: 9. This CDR3 comprises 15 residues. Germline V gives CDR1 SNHLY, CDR2 FYNNEI. The CDR3 bases are TGTGCCAGCAGTCAGGGGACAGGCGGCGGTCAGCCCCAGCATTTT. The encoded protein is CASSQGTGGGQPQHF.

This clone was recorded a few times. This chain joins TRBV6-5 and TRBJ2-3; maybe TRBD2 (6 bases). This CDR3 comprises 13 residues. From germline, CDR1 is MNHEY and CDR2 SVGAGI. Trimming shortened V by 4 bases and J by 4 bases, and 9 bases separated the two germline ends. The CDR3 sequence is CASSSPGADTQYF. CDR3 nucleotide sequence: TGTGCCAGCAGTTCTCCGGGGGCAGATACGCAGTATTTT.

V usage is TRBV5-1 and J usage is TRBJ2-3; 10 bases fit TRBD2. The length of the CDR3 is 15 residues. V lost 5 bases and J lost 9; bases outside the gene matches: 12. The germline V gene has CDR1 SGHRS and CDR2 YFSETQ. The CDR3 protein is CASRAGTSEVETQYF. DNA of the CDR3: TGCGCCAGCAGGGCCGGGACTAGCGAGGTCGAGACGCAGTATTTT.

The rearrangement links TRBV7-2 to TRBJ2-1; 8 positions agree with TRBD1. Germline CDR1 and CDR2: SGHTA and FQGNSA. V trimming: 5 bases; J trimming: 1 base; junction bases outside the gene matches: 4. The CDR3 runs 15 residues. The CDR3 loop is CASSPGQGSYNEQFF. DNA for the CDR3: TGTGCCAGCAGCCCAGGACAGGGATCCTACAATGAGCAGTTCTTC.

The sample holds one count of this clone. The chain recombines TRBV7-9 with TRBJ2-5, with 9 positions matching TRBD2. The CDR3 length is 14 residues. V was pared by 4 bases and J by 4 bases, with 4 bases of the junction left unmatched. In germline, CDR1 is SEHNR, CDR2 FQNEAQ (reference sequence). The CDR3 loop reads CASSSAGGTETQYF. In DNA form, the CDR3 reads TGTGCCAGCAGCTCCGCGGGGGGGACAGAGACCCAGTACTTC.

This clone was seen once. The rearrangement joins TRBV18 to TRBJ2-5, with no clear D. The CDR3 extends over 13 amino acids. V was pared by 1 base and J by 5 bases, with 8 bases between. Germline V gene lookup returns CDR1 KGHSH and CDR2 LQKENI. The CDR3 loop reads CASSPQGWETQYF. CDR3 coding DNA: TGTGCCAGCTCACCACAGGGTTGGGAGACCCAGTACTTC.

V and J are TRBV5-1 and TRBJ1-4, with TRBD1 as a possible D gene (5 bases). The CDR3 spans 14 residues. Trimming removed 2 bases at V and 6 bases at J, with 11 bases between. Germline assignment: CDR1 SGHRS and CDR2 YFSETQ. CDR3 DNA: TGCGCCAGCAGCTTAATCACGGGGGATGAAAAACTGTTTTTT. Its translation: CASSLITGDEKLFF.

V and J are TRBV19 and TRBJ1-1; D is perhaps TRBD1 (5 bases). This CDR3 has 15 amino acids. Per the germline V gene, CDR1 is LNHDA and CDR2 is SQIVND (reference sequence). V was trimmed by 6 bases and J by 5 bases, leaving 19 bases between them. The CDR3 DNA sequence: TGTGCCAGTAGCCCGGAATGGAGGGGTGATACTGAAGCTTTCTTT. Its protein product is CASSPEWRGDTEAFF.

The rearrangement links TRBV9 to TRBJ1-1, with 7 bases matching TRBD1. Germline V lookup: CDR1 SGDLS, CDR2 YYNGEE. The length of the CDR3 is 12 residues. Unmatched junction bases numbered 3, after V lost 3 bases and J lost 7 bases. CDR3 DNA sequence: TGTGCCAGCAGCGCTACAGGGGTTGAAGCTTTCTTT. Translated: CASSATGVEAFF.

Note on this clone: An end of the junction differs from the germline gene, which may be a read error. V and J are TRBV29-1 and TRBJ1-3, with D hard to call. The CDR3 is 15 amino acids. Germline CDR1 reads SQVTM; CDR2 reads ANQGSEA. The CDR3: CSAEGLPGSGNTIYF. In nucleotides, the CDR3 is TGCAGCGCTGAAGGGCTACCGGGGTCTGGAAACACCATATATTTT.

The genes are TRBV7-2 and TRBJ2-5; 9 nucleotides align to TRBD2. This CDR3 contains 13 residues. The V gene's germline CDR1 is SGHTA and CDR2 FQGNSA. The V segment lost 6 bases and the J segment 1 base; nucleotides outside the gene matches: 0. CDR3 coding DNA: TGTGCCAGCAGAGCGGGGGGCCAAGAGACCCAGTACTTC. The encoded protein is CASRAGGQETQYF.

This chain uses TRBV5-5 with TRBJ1-2; D not certain. V shed 0 bases and J shed 5 bases, with 8 bases lying between them. The CDR3 extends over 13 amino acids. Germline CDR1 SGHKS, CDR2 YYEKEE (reference sequence). The CDR3 is CASSLAASYGYTF. The CDR3 nucleotides are TGTGCCAGCAGCTTGGCGGCAAGTTATGGCTACACCTTC.